This is a list of T cell receptor beta chains from one sample in a study of blood T cell repertoires in COVID-19. Here immunoSEQ multiplex PCR was the method, and the copy in TCRdb shows in-frame clones only, minus some. The table records under 300,000 clones, 70% to 85% of them present only once. Sample: PBMCs or T cells enriched from blood (not recorded which). Source of these receptors: a man aged 40-50 years who had recovered from COVID-19. The CDR3 runs from the conserved cysteine through the conserved F or W.

v_call: TRBV7-9
j_call: TRBJ1-1
cdr3_aa: CASSSQDRTTEAFF

v_call: TRBV2
j_call: TRBJ2-2
cdr3_aa: CASDRTGSGELFF

v_call: TRBV30
j_call: TRBJ1-5
cdr3_aa: CAWSGQGGDQPQHF

v_call: TRBV28
j_call: TRBJ1-2
cdr3_aa: CASRGTGDLMGWGYTF

v_call: TRBV7-6
j_call: TRBJ2-1
cdr3_aa: CASSSTNEQFF

v_call: TRBV6-5
j_call: TRBJ2-2
cdr3_aa: CASLPHRASPGELFF

v_call: TRBV9
j_call: TRBJ1-1
cdr3_aa: CASSRGTSAFF

v_call: TRBV19
j_call: TRBJ2-1
cdr3_aa: CASSRTSGGINNEQFF

v_call: TRBV5-1
j_call: TRBJ2-1
cdr3_aa: CASSLGSSAYNEQFF

v_call: TRBV4-1
j_call: TRBJ1-2
cdr3_aa: CASSPAGQGGRGYTF

v_call: TRBV2
j_call: TRBJ2-5
cdr3_aa: CASTAESGIQETQYF

v_call: TRBV7-8
j_call: TRBJ1-2
cdr3_aa: CASSLDPRRSYGYTF

v_call: TRBV27
j_call: TRBJ2-7
cdr3_aa: CASRLGQSPSYEQYF

v_call: TRBV13
j_call: TRBJ2-7
cdr3_aa: CASHSYRDSYEQYF

v_call: TRBV7-9
j_call: TRBJ1-2
cdr3_aa: CASSAGPAQGYTF

v_call: TRBV19
j_call: TRBJ1-1
cdr3_aa: CASTRRGTGDEAFF

v_call: TRBV28
j_call: TRBJ1-4
cdr3_aa: CARDPTLTVTNEKLFF

v_call: TRBV18
j_call: TRBJ2-7
cdr3_aa: CASGGLADTYEQYF

v_call: TRBV7-8
j_call: TRBJ2-1
cdr3_aa: CASSLRGIGSYNEQFF

v_call: TRBV5-1
j_call: TRBJ2-7
cdr3_aa: CASSLGLPRSYEQYF

v_call: TRBV7-2
j_call: TRBJ2-7
cdr3_aa: CASSPKGLFHEQYF

v_call: TRBV27
j_call: TRBJ1-6
cdr3_aa: CASSLSNPAGIYNSPLHF

v_call: TRBV28
j_call: TRBJ2-3
cdr3_aa: CASRTGGSTDTQYF

v_call: TRBV6-2/TRBV6-3
j_call: TRBJ2-3
cdr3_aa: CASSLYSGGADTQYF

v_call: TRBV7-2
j_call: TRBJ1-1
cdr3_aa: CASSLGRTQNTEAFF

v_call: TRBV7-9
j_call: TRBJ2-5
cdr3_aa: CASSHSESGRGETQYF

v_call: TRBV28
j_call: TRBJ2-7
cdr3_aa: CASSTAGTGSHEQYF

v_call: TRBV9
j_call: TRBJ1-3
cdr3_aa: CASSSDRGANTIYF

v_call: TRBV7-3
j_call: TRBJ2-5
cdr3_aa: CASSPDREYGTQYF

v_call: TRBV6-2/TRBV6-3
j_call: TRBJ2-7
cdr3_aa: CASSPSPGQRRTYEQYF

v_call: TRBV6-5
j_call: TRBJ1-6
cdr3_aa: CASLPGQFNSPLHF

v_call: TRBV7-4
j_call: TRBJ1-3
cdr3_aa: CASSPKLRGPGNTIYF

v_call: TRBV5-1
j_call: TRBJ1-1
cdr3_aa: CASSLNQGFTEAFF

v_call: TRBV7-2
j_call: TRBJ2-1
cdr3_aa: CASSFGTGNNEQFF

v_call: TRBV19
j_call: TRBJ2-3
cdr3_aa: CASSLDSGTVADTQYF

v_call: TRBV27
j_call: TRBJ2-7
cdr3_aa: CASSSPPSGMYEQYF

v_call: TRBV7-2
j_call: TRBJ2-3
cdr3_aa: CASSFRLAGGPTDTQYF

v_call: TRBV5-1
j_call: TRBJ2-1
cdr3_aa: CASSLSTSGDNEQFF

v_call: TRBV18
j_call: TRBJ2-5
cdr3_aa: CASSPPLETQYF

v_call: TRBV30
j_call: TRBJ1-1
cdr3_aa: CAWSVRAEAFF

v_call: TRBV3-1/TRBV3-2
j_call: TRBJ2-7
cdr3_aa: CASSQSRQGGYEQYF

v_call: TRBV7-2
j_call: TRBJ1-2
cdr3_aa: CASSPATGGRGYTF

v_call: TRBV5-5
j_call: TRBJ1-2
cdr3_aa: CASFGGGSAAYGYTF

v_call: TRBV29-1
j_call: TRBJ1-1
cdr3_aa: CSAGHRNTEAFF